A selection of T cell receptor beta chains follows, all from one sample in a study of control samples from healthy donors and cancer patients. Sequencing used immunoSEQ multiplex PCR; TCRdb keeps in-frame clones, though not all of them. The data show some 79,000 clones, roughly nine tenths seen once. Sequenced input: blood. Receptors were obtained from a woman in her fifties or sixties in good health. The CDR3 runs from the conserved cysteine through the conserved F or W. The D gene is left open where the match is weak. Expanded clones are given a class, and other clones once, few, many or no size at all.

D gene,J gene,clone size,V gene,CDR3 DNA,CDR3 protein
TRBD1,TRBJ1-3,-,TRBV5-1,TGCGCCAGCAGCTTGGAAGGACAGGGGTTGGTTGGAAACACCATATATTTT,CASSLEGQGLVGNTIYF
-,TRBJ1-4,-,TRBV6-4,TGTGCCAGCAGTGACTCGAATGACAGACGAAATATAACAACTAATGAAAAACTGTTTTTT,CASSDSNDRRNITTNEKLFF
-,TRBJ1-1,-,TRBV5-1,TGCGCCAGCCTCTATCAAGAGGGGTCTGAAGCTTTCTTT,CASLYQEGSEAFF
TRBD2,TRBJ2-7,-,TRBV4-2,TGTGCCAGCAGCCAAGAGCCAGCGGGACTCCCCTACGAGCAGTACTTC,CASSQEPAGLPYEQYF
-,TRBJ2-7,-,TRBV7-3,TGTGCCAGCAGCCTCTCCGGGGGTAGCGAGCAGTACTTC,CASSLSGGSEQYF
-,TRBJ2-1,-,TRBV6-5,TGTGCCAGCAGTTACTCGGCGAGCTCCTACAATGAGCAGTTCTTC,CASSYSASSYNEQFF
TRBD1,TRBJ2-7,-,TRBV7-9,TGTGCCAGCAGCTCCGACAGGGGGGAACCCTACGAGCAGTACTTC,CASSSDRGEPYEQYF
TRBD2,TRBJ2-5,-,TRBV6-1,TGTGCCAGCAGTGAAGCGCTTCGGGGGACTAGAGAGACCCAGTACTTC,CASSEALRGTRETQYF
-,TRBJ1-1,-,TRBV30,TGTGCCTGGCACGGACAAAGTAACACTGAAGCTTTCTTT,CAWHGQSNTEAFF
-,TRBJ1-4,-,TRBV7-7,TGTGCTAGCAGCTTCAGACCGCAGACTTCGGGAAAACTGTTTTTT,CASSFRPQTSGKLFF
-,TRBJ1-2,-,TRBV21-1,TGTGCCAGCAGCAAAGGACAGGGAGGCTACACCTTC,CASSKGQGGYTF
-,TRBJ1-1,-,TRBV5-1,TGCGCCAGCAGCACTCCAGGACAGTTCACTGAAGCTTTCTTT,CASSTPGQFTEAFF
-,TRBJ1-6,-,TRBV9,TGTGCCAGCAGCGAGACCAGGGAACGCTCACCCCTCCACTTT,CASSETRERSPLHF
-,TRBJ2-3,-,TRBV2,TGTGCCAGCTGCTCCCTTCCCGCAGCTTCGACGCAGTATTTT,CASCSLPAASTQYF
-,TRBJ2-6,-,TRBV5-5,TGTGCCAGCAGCTTGTACCAGGGACCTTACTCTGGGGCCAACGTCCTGACTTTC,CASSLYQGPYSGANVLTF
TRBD1,TRBJ1-2,-,TRBV3-1/TRBV3-2,TGTGCCAGCAGCTACGGGACAGGGAATTCCGGCTACACCTTC,CASSYGTGNSGYTF
TRBD1,TRBJ2-2,-,TRBV7-9,TGTGCCACCTCGGGACAGGGGGCCCCCGGGGAGCTGTTTTTT,CATSGQGAPGELFF
-,TRBJ1-6,-,TRBV6-5,TGTGCCAGCAGCCCCAGGGATGGTTCACCCCTCCACTTT,CASSPRDGSPLHF
-,TRBJ1-2,-,TRBV2,TGTGCCAGCTTCCGCAGGGGCGCTGGCTACACCTTC,CASFRRGAGYTF
-,TRBJ2-3,-,TRBV19,TGTGCCAGTAGTATAGTCAGGGGCACAGATACGCAGTATTTT,CASSIVRGTDTQYF
-,TRBJ2-2,large,TRBV28,TGTGCCAATATGAAAAGGAACACCGGGGAGCTGTTTTTT,CANMKRNTGELFF
-,TRBJ1-2,-,TRBV5-1,TGCGCCAGCAGTTCCGGCACAGGGCTAGACTATGGCTACACCTTC,CASSSGTGLDYGYTF
TRBD1,TRBJ1-1,-,TRBV6-4,TGTGCCAGCAGCGCCGGACAGGCTACTGAAGCTTTCTTT,CASSAGQATEAFF
-,TRBJ1-4,-,TRBV24-1,TGTGCCACCAGCCTAACAGGGATTAATGAAAAACTGTTTTTT,CATSLTGINEKLFF
-,TRBJ1-5,-,TRBV9,TGTGCCAGCAGCCCCTGGGGGAACCAGCCCCAGCATTTT,CASSPWGNQPQHF
TRBD1,TRBJ1-2,-,TRBV12-3/TRBV12-4,TGTGCCAGCAGACTCGGGACAGGGCATGGCTACACCTTC,CASRLGTGHGYTF
-,TRBJ1-5,-,TRBV28,TGTGCCAGCATGACAGATGGTAATCAGCCCCAGCATTTT,CASMTDGNQPQHF
TRBD1,TRBJ1-1,-,TRBV24-1,TGTGCCACCAGTGCTCGCCCCCTGACAGGGGGCTTCGAAGCTTTCTTT,CATSARPLTGGFEAFF
-,TRBJ1-6,-,TRBV6-5,TGTGCCACCCAAGGAAACAGTTATAATTCACCCCTCCACTTT,CATQGNSYNSPLHF
-,TRBJ2-1,-,TRBV7-9,TGTGCCAGCAGCGCCGTACAACTGGCGGGAATCAATGAGCAGTTCTTC,CASSAVQLAGINEQFF
TRBD2,TRBJ2-3,few,TRBV4-1,TGCGCCAGCAGCCAAGATTACCCCTCTAGCGGGAGGACAGATACGCAGTATTTT,CASSQDYPSSGRTDTQYF
-,TRBJ2-3,once,TRBV5-6,TGTGCCAGCAGCTCCTTAAGCACAGATACGCAGTATTTT,CASSSLSTDTQYF
-,TRBJ2-7,once,TRBV29-1,TGCAGCGTTGAGTCGACGGGGATTTACGAGCAGTACTTC,CSVESTGIYEQYF
TRBD1,TRBJ1-1,-,TRBV28,TGTGCCAGCAGTTTATCACCAGGGGGCTTGATCACTGAAGCTTTCTTT,CASSLSPGGLITEAFF
TRBD1,TRBJ2-7,once,TRBV6-5,TGTGCCAGCAGTTACTCGGGACAGTCGCGCTCCTACGAGCAGTACTTC,CASSYSGQSRSYEQYF
-,TRBJ2-1,once,TRBV28,TGTGCCAGCAGTTGGCGGCCGGGCGGGGAGCAGTTCTTC,CASSWRPGGEQFF
TRBD2,TRBJ2-7,once,TRBV3-1/TRBV3-2,TGTGCCAGCAGCCAGGGCGGGAGCATCTACGAGCAGTACTTC,CASSQGGSIYEQYF
TRBD2,TRBJ2-1,-,TRBV3-1/TRBV3-2,TGTGCCAGCAGCCAAGATGCGGGACTAGCCAATGAGCAGTTCTTC,CASSQDAGLANEQFF
-,TRBJ1-2,-,TRBV5-5,TGTGCCAGCAGCTACGGGGACTTATACTCGAGGGGCTACACCTTC,CASSYGDLYSRGYTF
-,TRBJ1-6,-,TRBV5-1,TGCGCCAGCAGCTTGAACCAGGATTCACCCCTCCACTTT,CASSLNQDSPLHF
-,TRBJ2-1,once,TRBV6-1,TGTGCCAGCAGTGAAGGGCCGGCTAGTTACAATGAGCAGTTCTTC,CASSEGPASYNEQFF
-,TRBJ1-6,-,TRBV19,TGTGCCAGTAGTACGACGGGGGCGGATTCACCCCTCCACTTT,CASSTTGADSPLHF
TRBD1,TRBJ1-6,-,TRBV6-5,TGTGCCAGCAGTCACGGAGGACAGGGCAATTCACCCCTCCACTTT,CASSHGGQGNSPLHF